The 32 T cell receptor beta chains below all came from one sample that was sequenced in a study of shared clonotypes between healthy human individuals. This table comes from immunoSEQ multiplex PCR, and its TCRdb copy is limited to in-frame clones, with some not included. The data show about 1.5 million clones, with 95% to 99% seen just once and roughly 0.45% held by the top ten. Sequencing used naive CD4+ T cells sorted from blood. Subset here: CD45RA+ positively selected. All receptors come from a man aged 25 to 45 in good health.

The chain uses TRBV10-3 and TRBJ1-5; a weak D match, TRBD1 (6 bases). Per the germline V gene, CDR1 is ENHRY and CDR2 is SYGVKD. The CDR3 covers 17 residues. V was shortened by 0 bases and J by 4 bases, with 16 bases between the two germline ends. This chain's CDR3 is CAISESGYGGRNQPQHF. Written as DNA, the CDR3 is TGTGCCATCAGTGAGTCGGGGTATGGGGGCAGGAATCAGCCCCAGCATTTT.

The rearrangement links TRBV28 to TRBJ1-2; no reliable D call. The CDR3 is 13 residues long. Germline assignment: CDR1 MDHEN and CDR2 SYDVKM. V was shortened by 8 bases and J by 0 bases, with 10 bases between the two germline ends. The CDR3 bases are TGTGCCAGCCGATTTTTGGCTAACTATGGCTACACCTTC. Translating it yields CASRFLANYGYTF.

This rearrangement joins TRBV2 to TRBJ2-7; D is unclear. Germline V gene sequence: CDR1 SNHLY, CDR2 FYNNEI. The CDR3 is made up of 13 amino acids. Trimming pared 7 bases from V and 0 bases from J, leaving 10 bases between. CDR3 DNA sequence: TGTGCCAGCAAAAGTCACAGCTCCTACGAGCAGTACTTC. This encodes CASKSHSSYEQYF.

Regarding this clone: The sample carries other DNA sequences with the same CDR3. The chain is built from TRBV18 and TRBJ2-2; D remains unclear. The CDR3 runs to 12 residues. Trimming left V 3 bases short and J 6 bases short, with 5 bases between. Per the germline V gene, CDR1 is KGHSH and CDR2 is LQKENI. The CDR3, as DNA: TGTGCCAGCTCACCTGGGGCCGGGGAGCTGTTTTTT. It encodes CASSPGAGELFF.

The chain links TRBV7-8 to TRBJ1-1; D gene uncertain. Germline V CDR1 and CDR2: SGHVS, FQNEAQ. The CDR3 consists of 13 residues. Trimming pared 1 base from V and 1 base from J, leaving 4 bases between. In DNA form, the CDR3 reads TGTGCCAGCAGCTTAGAGGCGAACACTGAAGCTTTCTTT. This sequence encodes CASSLEANTEAFF.

CDR3 nucleotide sequence: TGTGCCAGCTCACCTGGGACTAGCGGGTACGGGGAGCTGTTTTTT. As protein: CASSPGTSGYGELFF. The chain carries TRBV18 and TRBJ2-2, with 12 bases that match TRBD2. Germline values: CDR1 KGHSH, CDR2 LQKENI. V was clipped by 3 bases and J by 7 bases; unmatched bases: 3. The CDR3 is made up of 15 amino acids. Complete variable domain (other parts from reference TRBV18 and TRBJ2-2): NAGVMQNPRHLVRRRGQEARLRCSPMKGHSHVYWYRQLPEEGLKFMVYLQKENIIDESGMPKERFSAEFPKEGPSILRIQQVVRGDSAAYFCASSPGTSGYGELFFGEGSRLTVL.

The genes are TRBV5-5 and TRBJ1-5; TRBD1 is a possible D gene (6 bases). V was shortened by 0 bases and J by 2 bases, with 9 bases between the two germline ends. Germline CDR1 is SGHKS and CDR2 is YYEKEE (reference sequence). This CDR3 comprises 15 residues. CDR3 amino acids: CASSLGTEGNQPQHF. DNA for the CDR3: TGTGCCAGCAGCTTGGGGACAGAGGGCAATCAGCCCCAGCATTTT.

The chain couples TRBV28 to TRBJ2-7, with D unclear. This CDR3 comprises 12 residues. Germline V gene sequence: CDR1 MDHEN, CDR2 SYDVKM. V was pared by 3 bases and J by 6 bases, with 9 bases between. For the CDR3, the DNA is TGTGCCAGCAGTTTCCTAAGGGCCGAGCAGTACTTC. As protein: CASSFLRAEQYF.

Comment on this clone: Distinct nucleotide sequences in the sample also encode this CDR3. The chain links TRBV10-1 to TRBJ2-3, with D uncertain. Germline values: CDR1 WNHNN, CDR2 SYGVQD (reference sequence). This CDR3 is built from 12 residues. With 2 bases removed from V and 6 bases from J, the gap between germline ends came to 6 bases. CDR3 loop: CASSETTDTQYF. CDR3 in DNA: TGCGCCAGCAGTGAGACGACCGATACGCAGTATTTT.

This chain connects TRBV2 to TRBJ2-3; 8 bases agree with TRBD2. CDR1 and CDR2 (germline): SNHLY, FYNNEI. CDR3 length equals 13 residues. V lost 5 bases to trimming and J lost 3 bases; unmatched junction nucleotides: 1. CDR3 in amino acids: CASSRLATDTQYF. CDR3 bases: TGTGCCAGCAGTCGACTAGCGACAGATACGCAGTATTTT.

The chain links TRBV19 to TRBJ2-6; no clear D gene. V gave up 5 bases and J gave up 0 bases, with 11 bases separating them. Germline lookup yields CDR1 LNHDA and CDR2 SQIVND (reference sequence). The CDR3 is made up of 16 amino acids. In nucleotides, the CDR3 is TGTGCCAGTAGTTCTACCTCGTTCTCTGGGGCCAACGTCCTGACTTTC. Translation gives CASSSTSFSGANVLTF.

The DNA of the CDR3 is TGTGCCAGCAGTGAACCAAGGGCCCAAGAGACCCAGTACTTC. This sequence encodes CASSEPRAQETQYF. This chain links TRBV25-1 with TRBJ2-5; no clear D. CDR1 and CDR2 (germline): MGHDK, SYGVNS. V shed 2 bases and J shed 1 base, with 8 bases lying between them. The length of the CDR3 is 14 residues.

On this clone itself: This specimen includes other DNA sequences encoding the same CDR3. The chain couples TRBV7-2 to TRBJ2-5; D not resolved. The V end was cut by 1 base, the J end by 4 bases, with 7 bases between. Germline-derived CDR1 and CDR2 are SGHTA and FQGNSA. CDR3 size: 13 residues. The CDR3 nucleotides are TGTGCCAGCAGCTTAGGGCTTGGAGAGACCCAGTACTTC. Encoded protein: CASSLGLGETQYF.

The V and J genes are TRBV10-3 and TRBJ2-1; TRBD2 agrees at 8 bases. The CDR3 is 15 amino acids. The V segment lost 6 bases and the J segment 6 bases; nucleotides outside the gene matches: 10. Germline V gives CDR1 ENHRY, CDR2 SYGVKD. In DNA, the CDR3 is TGTGCCATCAGGGAAGCGGGAGAAGGAGGCAATGAGCAGTTCTTC. It encodes CAIREAGEGGNEQFF.

V usage is TRBV7-7 and J usage is TRBJ2-1, with TRBD1 matching 9 bases. The germline gives CDR1 SSHAT, CDR2 FNYEAQ (reference sequence). The CDR3 loop spans 17 amino acids. V shed 2 bases and J 6 bases; nucleotides not matched to a gene: 11. The CDR3 DNA follows: TGTGCCAGCAGCTTAACGAGGGTCGGGACAGGGTTCAATGAGCAGTTCTTC. Protein sequence: CASSLTRVGTGFNEQFF.

The sample holds one count of this clone. The chain combines TRBV5-8 with TRBJ1-1; D unresolved. Germline CDR1 is SGHTS and CDR2 is YDEGEE. The CDR3 has 14 residues. The V gene lost 5 bases and the J gene lost 5 bases, with 16 bases spanning the gap. CDR3 region: CASRTRVGRTEAFF. CDR3 nucleotide sequence: TGTGCCAGCAGGACCCGAGTTGGGAGGACTGAAGCTTTCTTT.

The chain has TRBV7-2 and TRBJ2-7; D is ambiguous. V lost 1 base to trimming and J lost 5 bases, with 9 bases between them. The CDR3 has 13 amino acids. Germline V CDR1 and CDR2: SGHTA, FQGNSA. This chain's CDR3 is CASSLELIDEQYF. For the CDR3, the DNA is TGTGCCAGCAGCTTAGAACTAATCGACGAGCAGTACTTC.

The rearrangement links TRBV18 to TRBJ2-1; TRBD2 aligns across 11 bases. The length of the CDR3 is 19 residues. Germline values: CDR1 KGHSH, CDR2 LQKENI. V lost 6 bases to trimming and J lost 0 bases; unmatched junction nucleotides: 13. The CDR3 DNA reads as TGTGCCAGCTCCCTCACTAGCGGGAGTCGGGGGAGCTCCTACAATGAGCAGTTCTTC. Amino acid sequence: CASSLTSGSRGSSYNEQFF.

The V gene is TRBV19, the J gene TRBJ2-1, with 9 bases aligning to TRBD2. The J segment lost 4 bases and the V segment lost 4 bases, leaving 8 bases of the junction unmatched. Germline assignment: CDR1 LNHDA and CDR2 SQIVND (reference sequence). The CDR3 is 16 residues long. CDR3 in DNA: TGTGCCAGTAGTACCTCACGAAGCGGGAGGTACAATGAGCAGTTCTTC. Encoded protein: CASSTSRSGRYNEQFF.

Concerning this clone: Other DNA sequences in this sample translate to the same CDR3. The CDR3 is CASSRSGTSYNEQFF. As DNA, the CDR3 is TGTGCCAGCAGCCGTAGCGGGACATCCTACAATGAGCAGTTCTTC. V gene TRBV7-2 combines with J gene TRBJ2-1; 8 bases map to TRBD2. The CDR3 runs 15 residues. With V trimmed by 5 bases and J by 1 base, 4 bases remained unmatched. Germline CDR1 reads SGHTA; CDR2 reads FQGNSA.

This chain connects TRBV25-1 to TRBJ1-1, with D uncertain. The CDR3 has 16 residues. V was trimmed by 3 bases and J by 3 bases, leaving 17 bases between them. From germline, CDR1 is MGHDK and CDR2 SYGVNS. The CDR3 DNA is TGTGCCAGCAGTGAGCCGGGCACTAGGGCCGACACTGAAGCTTTCTTT. Protein product: CASSEPGTRADTEAFF.

The chain uses TRBV14 and TRBJ2-5; no clear D. Germline lookup yields CDR1 SGHDN and CDR2 FVKESK. The V end was cut by 1 base, the J end by 8 bases, with 5 bases between. CDR3 length: 11 residues. The DNA for the CDR3 is TGTGCCAGCAGCCAAGGAAGTACCCAGTACTTC. Translating gives CASSQGSTQYF.

The J gene is TRBJ2-7, the V gene TRBV5-1, with D tentatively TRBD1 or TRBD2 (5 bases each). The CDR3 length is 14 residues. Trimming took 0 bases from V and 6 from J, leaving 13 bases between them. The germline CDR1 and CDR2 sequences are SGHRS and YFSETQ. The CDR3 DNA sequence: TGCGCCAGCAGCTTGGACCCTACCGGGGCCGAGCAGTACTTC. Translated, it gives CASSLDPTGAEQYF.

This clone was counted a few times. This specimen includes other DNA sequences encoding the same CDR3. The gene calls are TRBV18 and TRBJ2-2; D gene unclear. Trimming took off 2 bases at V and 0 bases at J, with 4 bases between the two ends. Germline-derived CDR1 and CDR2 are KGHSH and LQKENI. The CDR3 totals 14 residues. Here the CDR3 DNA reads TGTGCCAGCTCACCAAGTACGAACACCGGGGAGCTGTTTTTT. This encodes CASSPSTNTGELFF.

V and J are TRBV14 and TRBJ2-1; D is unresolved. CDR1 is SGHDN and CDR2 is FVKESK in the germline V gene. Trimming removed 5 bases from V and 9 bases from J, with 14 bases in between. The CDR3 runs to 13 residues. The CDR3 DNA follows: TGTGCCAGCAGCAGGGTAATCTCGGGTGAGCAGTTCTTC. Translated, it gives CASSRVISGEQFF.

The rearrangement links TRBV7-9 to TRBJ2-1; unclear D gene. The CDR3 contains 16 residues. Germline V lookup: CDR1 SEHNR, CDR2 FQNEAQ (reference sequence). With 1 base removed from V and 0 bases from J, the gap between germline ends came to 10 bases. CDR3 DNA: TGTGCCAGCAGCTTAGGCACAATCCACTCCTACAATGAGCAGTTCTTC. Protein: CASSLGTIHSYNEQFF.

This chain joins TRBV19 and TRBJ1-2; D is uncertain. Trimming cost V 7 bases and J 7 bases, with 16 bases left between them. CDR3 length: 13 residues. Germline V gene lookup returns CDR1 LNHDA and CDR2 SQIVND (reference sequence). CDR3 protein: CASTLIRGSGYTF. CDR3 coding DNA: TGTGCCAGTACCCTTATCCGGGGTAGTGGCTACACCTTC.

V and J are TRBV19 and TRBJ2-3; tentatively, D is TRBD1 (7 bases). The V and J ends lost 7 bases and 8 bases respectively, with 13 bases between them. The CDR3 is 12 amino acids. Germline CDR1 and CDR2: LNHDA and SQIVND (reference sequence). CDR3 loop: CASTQGGGTQYF. The CDR3 DNA reads TGTGCCAGTACTCAGGGGGGAGGTACGCAGTATTTT.

The chain recombines TRBV7-8 with TRBJ1-5, with D possibly TRBD1 on 5 matching bases. The CDR3 sequence is 14 residues long. The ends were cut back, 2 bases at V and 6 bases at J, with 11 bases in the middle. CDR1 is SGHVS, CDR2 FQNEAQ, per germline. The CDR3 reads CASSLSGGGQPQHF. The CDR3 coding sequence is TGTGCCAGCAGCTTATCGGGGGGAGGTCAGCCCCAGCATTTT.

The CDR3 DNA sequence: TGTGCCAGCAGAGGGGGATACAGCTCCTACGAGCAGTACTTC. This sequence encodes CASRGGYSSYEQYF. J is TRBJ2-7 and V is TRBV6-4, with D perhaps matching TRBD1 (6 bases). Germline V CDR1 and CDR2: MRHNA, SNTAGT. Trimming left V 6 bases short and J 0 bases short, with 12 bases between. CDR3 size: 14 residues.

The chain combines TRBV7-2 with TRBJ1-4, with 9 bases aligning to TRBD1. Germline lookup yields CDR1 SGHTA and CDR2 FQGNSA. The CDR3 has 16 amino acids. V shed 2 bases and J 5 bases; nucleotides not matched to a gene: 6. The CDR3 region is CASSLYGTGPNEKLFF. In DNA, the CDR3 is TGTGCCAGCAGCTTATACGGGACAGGGCCAAATGAAAAACTGTTTTTT.

The chain carries TRBV5-8 and TRBJ2-6, with TRBD1 matching 7 bases. CDR1 and CDR2 (germline): SGHTS, YDEGEE. V lost 6 bases, J lost 1 base, and 7 bases stayed unmatched. The CDR3 totals 16 residues. CDR3 region: CASKRTGISGANVLTF. In DNA form, the CDR3 reads TGTGCCAGCAAAAGGACAGGTATATCTGGGGCCAACGTCCTGACTTTC.